This T cell receptor beta chain was captured in a study of T cell clonotyping in hematopoietic cell transplantation. The study, taken as a whole, reports: CD4 and CD8 repertoire contributions could not be separated without sorting. After transplant, recipient diversity fell while pathologically expanded clonotypes grew through day 180. At the given depth, recipient repertoires were over 95% de novo clonotypes. Graft donor and pretransplant recipient Inverse Simpson Index values predicted broader posttransplant TCR diversity.

Concerning this clone itself: Its antigen is not identified.

Method: immunoSEQ multiplex PCR; TCRdb's copy keeps in-frame clones and lacks some. This sample yields 35,000 to 45,000 clones, of which about 95% are seen a single time; about 0.86% belongs to the top ten. The specimen sequenced was peripheral blood mononuclear cells. The source of this sequence is a woman between 50 and 59 years old in good health. Some clones in this sample may be carry-over from other donors' samples.

CDR3 sequence reads: CASSQGTSYLETQYF. For the CDR3, the DNA is TGCGCCAGCAGCCAAGGAACTAGCTATTTAGAGACCCAGTACTTC. The chain employs TRBV4-3 and TRBJ2-5, with a weak D call TRBD2 (6 bases). The CDR3 consists of 15 residues. The V and J ends lost 1 base and 4 bases respectively, with 13 bases between them. Germline V gene sequence: CDR1 LGHNA, CDR2 YSLEER.